The clone carrying this TCR beta chain was seen a few times. Its specificity is not known. Total RNA extracted from each sample amounted to at least 5.5 micrograms. This sample was taken from a study of blood T cells in healthy people across ages. Study results and limitations: The study regarded diversity estimates from one million T cells as underestimates. It was not known whether donors were CMV positive (a possible confounder of expanded clonotype changes). In long-lived donors, naive CD4+ cell counts and diversity exceeded those of aged donors.

CDR1 and CDR2 (germline): DFQATT, SNEGSKA (reference sequence). There are 12 residues in the CDR3. V lost 5 bases and J lost 6, with 11 bases in between. Sample-barcoded 5' priming and a J-beta primer mix drove a second PCR of roughly 6 to 12 cycles. MiXCR, run by TCRdb on the 5' RACE reads, gives a single entry per CDR3 protein. The repertoire holds 700,000 or so distinct CDR3 sequences, with around 43% as singletons. This clonotype was sampled from a man older than 75 in good health. V is TRBV20-1 and J is TRBJ2-1; a weak D match, TRBD1 (5 bases). Material: blood. CDR3 protein: CSAATDSNEQFF. The DNA of the CDR3 is TGCAGTGCTGCGACTGACAGCAATGAGCAGTTCTTC.